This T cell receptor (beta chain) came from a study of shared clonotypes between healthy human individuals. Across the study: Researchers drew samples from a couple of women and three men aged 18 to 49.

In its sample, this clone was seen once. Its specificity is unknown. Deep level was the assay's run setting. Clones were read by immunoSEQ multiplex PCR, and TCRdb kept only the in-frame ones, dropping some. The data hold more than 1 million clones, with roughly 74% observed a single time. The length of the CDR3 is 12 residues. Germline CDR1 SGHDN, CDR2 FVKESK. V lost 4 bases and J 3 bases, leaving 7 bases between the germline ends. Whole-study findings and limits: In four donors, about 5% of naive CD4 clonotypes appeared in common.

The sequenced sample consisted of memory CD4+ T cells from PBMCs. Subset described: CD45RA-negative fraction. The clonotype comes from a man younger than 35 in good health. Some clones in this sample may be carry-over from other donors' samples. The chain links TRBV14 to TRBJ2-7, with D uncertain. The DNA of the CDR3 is TGTGCCAGCAGCCGCACTGACTACGAGCAGTACTTC. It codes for CASSRTDYEQYF. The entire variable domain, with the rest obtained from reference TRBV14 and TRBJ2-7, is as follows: EAGVTQFPSHSVIEKGQTVTLRCDPISGHDNLYWYRRVMGKEIKFLLHFVKESKQDESGMPNNRFLAERTGGTYSTLKVQPAELEDSGVYFCASSRTDYEQYFGPGTRLTVT.